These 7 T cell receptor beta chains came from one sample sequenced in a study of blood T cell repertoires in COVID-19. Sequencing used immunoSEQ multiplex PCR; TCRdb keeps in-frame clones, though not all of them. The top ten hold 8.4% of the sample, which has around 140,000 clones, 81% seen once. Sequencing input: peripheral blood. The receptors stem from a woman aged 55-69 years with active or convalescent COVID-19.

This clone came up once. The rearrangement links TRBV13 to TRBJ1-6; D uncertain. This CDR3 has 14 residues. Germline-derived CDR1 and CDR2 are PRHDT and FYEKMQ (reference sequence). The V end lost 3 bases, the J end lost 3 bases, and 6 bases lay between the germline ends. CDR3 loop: CASSFGVYNSPLHF. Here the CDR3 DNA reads TGTGCCAGCAGCTTTGGAGTCTATAATTCACCCCTCCACTTT.

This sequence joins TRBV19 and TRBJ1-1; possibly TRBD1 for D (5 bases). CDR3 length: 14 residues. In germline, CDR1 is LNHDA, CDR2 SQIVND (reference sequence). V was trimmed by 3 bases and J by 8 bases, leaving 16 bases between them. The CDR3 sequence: CASSIRGVTTEAFF. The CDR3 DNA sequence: TGTGCCAGTAGTATTCGGGGGGTCACTACCGAAGCTTTCTTT.

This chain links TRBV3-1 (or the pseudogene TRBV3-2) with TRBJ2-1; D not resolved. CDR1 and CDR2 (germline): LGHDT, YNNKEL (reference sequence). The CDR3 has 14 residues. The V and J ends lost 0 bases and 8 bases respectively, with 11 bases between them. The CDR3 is CASSQELRSDEQFF. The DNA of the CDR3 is TGTGCCAGCAGCCAAGAGTTACGCAGTGATGAGCAGTTCTTC.

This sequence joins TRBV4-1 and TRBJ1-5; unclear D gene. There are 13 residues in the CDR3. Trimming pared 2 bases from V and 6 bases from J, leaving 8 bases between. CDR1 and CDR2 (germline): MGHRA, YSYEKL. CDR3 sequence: CASSQWSGQPQHF. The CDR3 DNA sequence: TGCGCCAGCAGCCAATGGAGCGGTCAGCCCCAGCATTTT.

CDR3 protein: CASSSTDNQGTNEKLFF. The CDR3 DNA sequence: TGTGCCAGCAGTTCGACAGATAACCAGGGCACTAATGAAAAACTGTTTTTT. The chain employs TRBV28 and TRBJ1-4; D perhaps matches TRBD1 (5 bases). The V end was cut by 4 bases, the J end by 2 bases, with 17 bases between. The CDR3 contains 17 residues. Germline lookup yields CDR1 MDHEN and CDR2 SYDVKM.

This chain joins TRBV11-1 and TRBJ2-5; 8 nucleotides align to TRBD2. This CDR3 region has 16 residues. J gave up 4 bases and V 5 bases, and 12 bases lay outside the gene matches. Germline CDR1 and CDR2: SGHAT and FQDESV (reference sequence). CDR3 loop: CASSTPFRGGGETQYF. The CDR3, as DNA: TGTGCCAGCAGCACCCCCTTCCGGGGGGGAGGAGAGACCCAGTACTTC. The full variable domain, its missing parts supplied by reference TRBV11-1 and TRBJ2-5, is EAEVAQSPRYKITEKSQAVAFWCDPISGHATLYWYRQILGQGPELLVQFQDESVVDDSQLPKDRFSAERLKGVDSTLKIQPAELGDSAMYLCASSTPFRGGGETQYFGPGTRLLVL.

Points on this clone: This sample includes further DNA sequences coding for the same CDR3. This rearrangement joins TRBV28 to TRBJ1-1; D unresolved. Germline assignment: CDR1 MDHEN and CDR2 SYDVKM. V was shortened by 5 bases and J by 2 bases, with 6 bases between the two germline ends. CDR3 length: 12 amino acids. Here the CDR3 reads CASSPVNTEAFF. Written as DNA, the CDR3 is TGTGCCAGCAGTCCCGTAAACACTGAAGCTTTCTTT.